What follows are 22 T cell receptor beta chains derived from one specimen sequenced in a study of cytomegalovirus exposure and HLA in healthy donors. The PCR was carried out with 60 Vbeta primers and 13 Jbeta primers. Method: immunoSEQ multiplex PCR; TCRdb's copy keeps in-frame clones and lacks some. Of fewer than 70,000 clones listed, around 80% were seen once; the top ten hold approximately 3.6%. The specimen sequenced was PBMCs. These receptors originate from a woman in her forties in good health and CMV-seronegative.

This chain uses TRBV6-1 with TRBJ2-5; TRBD1 matches 9 bases. The CDR3 runs to 14 residues. Trimming cost V 6 bases and J 5 bases; bases outside gene matches: 7. Germline V lookup: CDR1 MNHNS, CDR2 SASEGT. CDR3 DNA sequence: TGTGCCAGCAGGCTCGACAGGGGGAGGGAGACCCAGTACTTC. Its protein is CASRLDRGRETQYF.

The DNA of the CDR3 is TGTGCCAGCAGTTTTTCAGGGCCCAATCAGCCCCAGCATTTT. Protein sequence: CASSFSGPNQPQHF. The chain has TRBV27 and TRBJ1-5, with D maybe TRBD1 (5 bases). Trimming left V 3 bases short and J 3 bases short, with 9 bases between. The CDR3 has 14 residues. Germline V gene sequence: CDR1 MNHEY, CDR2 SMNVEV (reference sequence).

This clone appeared a single time. The chain carries TRBV11-2 and TRBJ2-3, with TRBD2 matching over 11 bases. The V and J ends lost 1 base and 3 bases, in that order; junction bases with no gene match: 9. Germline values: CDR1 SGHAT, CDR2 FQNNGV. The CDR3 spans 18 residues. The CDR3 spells CASSLGVLAGDGTDTQYF. The CDR3 DNA follows: TGTGCCAGCAGCTTAGGAGTACTAGCGGGAGATGGGACAGATACGCAGTATTTT.

The rearrangement links TRBV9 to TRBJ2-7; 8 bases fit TRBD1. V lost 8 bases, J lost 3 bases, and 4 bases stayed unmatched. The CDR3 extends over 12 amino acids. Germline CDR1 reads SGDLS; CDR2 reads YYNGEE. The CDR3 sequence: CASGQGNYEQYF. Here the CDR3 DNA reads TGTGCCAGTGGACAGGGCAACTACGAGCAGTACTTC.

The V call is TRBV9, the J call TRBJ2-5, with 8 positions matching TRBD2. CDR3 size: 16 residues. The V gene's germline CDR1 is SGDLS and CDR2 YYNGEE. Losses at the gene ends were 2 bases for V and 2 bases for J; bases not matched to a gene: 8. CDR3 sequence (DNA): TGTGCCAGCAGCGTGACCATAGCGGGATTACAAGAGACCCAGTACTTC. Translated, it gives CASSVTIAGLQETQYF.

This sequence joins TRBV2 and TRBJ1-2; D perhaps matches TRBD1 (5 bases). V dropped 4 bases and J dropped 7 bases, with 16 bases sitting between them. Germline values: CDR1 SNHLY, CDR2 FYNNEI. This CDR3 has 14 residues. The CDR3: CASSGRQGQGGYTF. For the CDR3, the DNA is TGTGCCAGCAGTGGAAGGCAGGGCCAGGGTGGCTACACCTTC.

This clone turned up a few times. CDR3 DNA: TGTGCTAGTGGACCGAGCGGGAGTTGGGCAGATACGCAGTATTTT. Translating it yields CASGPSGSWADTQYF. The rearrangement uses TRBV12-5 and TRBJ2-3, with 8 nucleotides matching TRBD2. In germline, CDR1 is LGHNT, CDR2 FRNRAP. This CDR3 contains 15 residues. V shed 6 bases and J 4 bases; nucleotides not matched to a gene: 9.

This clone was detected once. The chain is built from TRBV28 and TRBJ1-3; 7 bases map to TRBD1. The germline CDR1 and CDR2 sequences are MDHEN and SYDVKM. There are 13 residues in the CDR3. After removal of 5 bases from V and 4 bases from J, the junction contained 2 bases not matched to a gene. The CDR3 is CASSRTGGNTIYF. CDR3 bases: TGTGCCAGCAGTAGGACAGGCGGAAACACCATATATTTT.

The chain links TRBV7-6 to TRBJ1-5, with D perhaps matching TRBD1 (6 bases). V was shortened by 5 bases and J by 2 bases, with 13 bases between the two germline ends. Germline V gene lookup returns CDR1 SGHVS and CDR2 FNYEAQ. CDR3 length: 15 residues. The CDR3 DNA sequence: TGTGCCAGCAGCCTAGGAGGGGGGGGCAATCAGCCCCAGCATTTT. Its translation is CASSLGGGGNQPQHF.

V usage is TRBV7-3 and J usage is TRBJ2-2; D is ambiguous. The CDR3 loop spans 14 amino acids. V was trimmed by 0 bases and J by 2 bases, leaving 4 bases between them. Germline CDR1 reads SGHTA; CDR2 reads FQGTGA. CDR3 sequence (DNA): TGTGCCAGCAGCTTAACTGGCAACACCGGGGAGCTGTTTTTT. Translation: CASSLTGNTGELFF.

The V gene is TRBV30, the J gene TRBJ2-7; D is possibly TRBD2 (5 bases). Trimming took 0 bases from V and 3 from J, leaving 12 bases between them. This CDR3 has 14 amino acids. Germline lookup yields CDR1 GTSNPN and CDR2 SVGIG (reference sequence). The CDR3 region is CAWSVGDGNYEQYF. For the CDR3, the DNA is TGTGCCTGGAGTGTGGGAGATGGAAACTACGAGCAGTACTTC. Combining the CDR3 with reference TRBV30 and TRBJ2-7 gives the whole variable domain SQTIHQWPATLVQPVGSPLSLECTVEGTSNPNLYWYRQAAGRGLQLLFYSVGIGQISSEVPQNLSASRPQDRQFILSSKKLLLSDSGFYLCAWSVGDGNYEQYFGPGTRLTVT.

The chain has TRBV27 and TRBJ1-2; 9 bases are a match to TRBD1. The germline V gene encodes CDR1 MNHEY and CDR2 SMNVEV (reference sequence). This CDR3 contains 15 residues. J gave up 4 bases and V 6 bases, and 9 bases lay outside the gene matches. Here the CDR3 reads CASSSGRDRVYGYTF. The CDR3, as DNA: TGTGCCAGCAGCTCGGGTCGGGACAGGGTCTATGGCTACACCTTC.

This chain connects TRBV6-5 to TRBJ2-3; 10 nucleotides match TRBD2. V shed 6 bases, J shed 3 bases, and the junction held 3 bases outside the gene matches. Germline V gives CDR1 MNHEY, CDR2 SVGAGI. The CDR3 length is 14 residues. The CDR3 loop is CASRASGSTDTQYF. The CDR3 bases are TGTGCCAGCAGAGCTAGCGGGAGTACAGATACGCAGTATTTT.

In its sample, this clone was seen a few times. The chain links TRBV6-6 to TRBJ1-2; 8 bases align to TRBD1. CDR1 is MNHNY and CDR2 is SVGAGI in the germline V gene (reference sequence). The CDR3 totals 14 residues. Trimming took 6 bases from V and 3 from J; bases not matched to a gene: 6. The CDR3 nucleotides are TGTGCCAGCAGACGTCAGGGGGCCGACTATGGCTACACCTTC. This translates into CASRRQGADYGYTF.

About this clone: One junction end does not reproduce the germline sequence, and a read error may be involved. This chain connects TRBV5-1 to TRBJ2-2; tentative D call: TRBD2 (5 bases). There are 14 residues in the CDR3. Germline assignment: CDR1 SGHRS and CDR2 YFSETQ. The CDR3 DNA is TGCGCCAGCAGCTCGGAGCAGGTTGTCGGGGAGTTGTTTTTT. Protein sequence: CASSSEQVVGELFF.

Only one count was recorded for this clone. The rearrangement uses TRBV7-9 and TRBJ1-5, with a tentative D call TRBD1 (6 bases). The CDR3 is made up of 14 amino acids. Between the trimmed V and J ends, which lost 4 bases and 4 bases, there was a span of 11 bases. The germline V gene has CDR1 SEHNR and CDR2 FQNEAQ (reference sequence). Here the CDR3 reads CASSSQQGNQPQHF. In nucleotides, the CDR3 is TGTGCCAGCAGCTCTCAACAGGGAAATCAGCCCCAGCATTTT.

The rearrangement uses TRBV11-1 and TRBJ1-2; the match to TRBD1 covers 12 bases. The CDR3 sequence is 15 residues long. Germline V lookup: CDR1 SGHAT, CDR2 FQDESV (reference sequence). After removal of 5 bases from V and 6 bases from J, the junction contained 7 bases not matched to a gene. CDR3 protein: CASSRRGQGAHGYTF. The CDR3 nucleotides read TGTGCCAGCAGCCGACGGGGACAGGGGGCCCATGGCTACACCTTC.

This clone was seen just once. The rearrangement links TRBV4-3 to TRBJ1-1; D remains unclear. Germline CDR1 and CDR2: LGHNA and YSLEER. The CDR3 is 14 residues long. The V and J ends lost 0 bases and 6 bases respectively, with 11 bases between them. For the CDR3, the DNA is TGCGCCAGCAGCCAAGATCGTGAGGTCTCTGAAGCTTTCTTT. Residues: CASSQDREVSEAFF.

V and J are TRBV27 and TRBJ2-5, with 7 bases lining up with TRBD1. The CDR3 sequence is 17 residues long. Trimming took 0 bases from V and 2 from J; bases not matched to a gene: 9. Germline values: CDR1 MNHEY, CDR2 SMNVEV (reference sequence). The CDR3 bases are TGTGCCAGCAGTTTATCCCCCACCGCGGACAGGCAAGAGACCCAGTACTTC. Translated, it gives CASSLSPTADRQETQYF.

The chain carries TRBV27 and TRBJ1-2, with 7 bases that match TRBD1. The CDR3 has 14 amino acids. J gave up 5 bases and V 0 bases, and 3 bases lay outside the gene matches. Germline V CDR1 and CDR2: MNHEY, SMNVEV (reference sequence). This chain's CDR3 is CASSLSAGGYGYTF. The CDR3 region has the DNA TGTGCCAGCAGTTTATCGGCAGGGGGTTATGGCTACACCTTC.

This sequence joins TRBV4-2 and TRBJ2-3; 9 nucleotides line up with TRBD2. The ends lost 0 bases at V and 0 bases at J; junction bases unmatched: 1. The CDR3 consists of 16 residues. Germline-derived CDR1 and CDR2 are LGHNA and YNFKEQ. The CDR3 nucleotides read TGTGCCAGCAGCCAAGACACTAGCGGGAGCACAGATACGCAGTATTTT. It codes for CASSQDTSGSTDTQYF.

This chain's CDR3 is CASYTGVGETQYF. The CDR3 DNA sequence: TGTGCCAGTTACACAGGTGTCGGGGAGACCCAGTACTTC. The V and J genes are TRBV6-5 and TRBJ2-5; the D gene is possibly TRBD1 (5 bases). Trimming removed 9 bases from V and 5 bases from J, with 16 bases in between. The CDR3 is 13 residues long. In germline, CDR1 is MNHEY, CDR2 SVGAGI.